A single sample gave rise to the 24 T cell receptor beta chains below, sequenced in a study of T-cell reconstitution after alpha-beta-depleted transplantation in children. Unique molecular identifiers featured in how the TCRbeta library was prepared. TCRdb fed the PCR reads into MiXCR, producing one record per CDR3 protein. Here the sample spans fewer than 550,000 distinct CDR3 sequences, around 9.9% being singletons. Sequenced here: PBMCs from the stem cell graft donor, sampled from the stem cell graft. These receptors all stem from a human donor who donated a stem cell graft to a child with acute myeloid leukemia.

The rearrangement uses TRBV20-1 and TRBJ1-1, with D unclear. Germline V gene lookup returns CDR1 DFQATT and CDR2 SNEGSKA (reference sequence). V was pared by 1 base and J by 2 bases, with 8 bases between. CDR3 size: 13 residues. As DNA, the CDR3 is TGCAGTGCTAGAGCAGGATCCAACACTGAAGCTTTCTTT. It codes for CSARAGSNTEAFF.

This clonotype was seen at least ten times. The chain has TRBV4-3 and TRBJ2-2; 8 bases map to TRBD2. Germline assignment: CDR1 LGHNA and CDR2 YSLEER. The CDR3 has 15 amino acids. After removal of 4 bases from V and 2 bases from J, the junction contained 3 bases not matched to a gene. CDR3 DNA: TGCGCCAGCAGCCGGGGACTAGTTAACACCGGGGAGCTGTTTTTT. Protein sequence: CASSRGLVNTGELFF.

This clonotype was recorded a few times. V and J are TRBV30 and TRBJ1-1, with D hard to call. V gave up 0 bases and J gave up 10 bases, with 9 bases separating them. CDR1 GTSNPN and CDR2 SVGIG come from the germline V gene (reference sequence). This CDR3 contains 11 residues. CDR3 in amino acids: CAWSVTTRAFF. In DNA form, the CDR3 reads TGTGCCTGGAGTGTGACGACGAGAGCTTTCTTT.

This chain joins TRBV7-3 and TRBJ2-1, with 12 positions matching TRBD2. The V gene's germline CDR1 is SGHTA and CDR2 FQGTGA. The CDR3 extends over 16 amino acids. The V and J ends lost 5 bases and 4 bases, in that order; junction bases with no gene match: 6. The CDR3 loop is CASSTLAGGKYNEQFF. CDR3 coding DNA: TGTGCCAGCAGCACCCTAGCGGGAGGGAAATACAATGAGCAGTTCTTC.

The V gene is TRBV20-1, the J gene TRBJ2-1; D is unclear. Trimming removed 1 base from V and 11 bases from J, with 9 bases in between. CDR1 is DFQATT, CDR2 SNEGSKA, per germline (reference sequence). CDR3 length: 11 amino acids. DNA of the CDR3: TGCAGTGCTAGAGCCATGGTCCAGCAGTTCTTC. Translation gives CSARAMVQQFF.

A few counts support this clonotype. The V gene is TRBV4-2, the J gene TRBJ1-1; perhaps TRBD1 as D (5 bases). V was clipped by 4 bases and J by 5 bases, with 20 bases between them. The CDR3 spans 16 residues. From germline, CDR1 is LGHNA and CDR2 YNFKEQ. The CDR3 sequence is CASSPGARAGGTEAFF. CDR3 bases: TGTGCCAGCAGCCCTGGGGCCCGGGCCGGTGGGACTGAAGCTTTCTTT.

In its sample, this clonotype was seen many times. The chain carries TRBV5-1 and TRBJ2-1; D call uncertain. The germline V gene has CDR1 SGHRS and CDR2 YFSETQ. CDR3 length: 13 residues. V lost 0 bases and J lost 9, with 10 bases in between. The CDR3 here is CASSLGSIGEQFF. CDR3 sequence (DNA): TGCGCCAGCAGCTTGGGGTCAATCGGTGAGCAGTTCTTC.

This rearrangement joins TRBV11-1 to TRBJ2-1; 14 positions agree with TRBD2. CDR3 length equals 19 residues. From germline, CDR1 is SGHAT and CDR2 FQDESV (reference sequence). V lost 5 bases, J lost 12 bases, and 21 bases stayed unmatched. The chain's CDR3 is CASSRRGTGVGLAGVWQFF. CDR3 nucleotides: TGTGCCAGCAGCCGCCGCGGGACAGGGGTGGGACTAGCGGGAGTATGGCAGTTCTTC.

This clonotype was seen a few times. The chain uses TRBV10-3 and TRBJ1-5, with D unclear. The V and J ends lost 11 bases and 2 bases respectively, with 16 bases between them. The CDR3 is 14 amino acids. Germline CDR1 reads ENHRY; CDR2 reads SYGVKD. The CDR3 region is CASRPSGGNQPQHF. As DNA, the CDR3 is TGTGCCTCCCGACCCAGTGGGGGCAATCAGCCCCAGCATTTT.

V and J are TRBV20-1 and TRBJ1-1; D is ambiguous. The CDR3 loop spans 12 amino acids. The germline V gene encodes CDR1 DFQATT and CDR2 SNEGSKA (reference sequence). Trimming stripped 3 bases from V and 1 base from J, with 6 bases between. The CDR3 coding sequence is TGCAGTGCTAGGTGGGGGAACACTGAAGCTTTCTTT. Translated: CSARWGNTEAFF.

The chain carries TRBV12-3 or TRBV12-4 and TRBJ1-4, with TRBD1 matching over 8 bases. The ends lost 1 base at V and 7 bases at J; junction bases unmatched: 26. This CDR3 contains 22 residues. The CDR3 coding sequence is TGTGCCAGCAGTTTAGTTCTCTATGGGGTTGTTTTGGACAGGGACCGCAGTGAAAAACTGTTTTTT. Protein product: CASSLVLYGVVLDRDRSEKLFF.

This clonotype was counted many times. The rearrangement joins TRBV10-3 to TRBJ2-3; D unclear. The CDR3 runs to 14 residues. V was trimmed by 6 bases and J by 6 bases, leaving 16 bases between them. Germline loops: CDR1 ENHRY, CDR2 SYGVKD. This CDR3 reads CAIRDVSLADTQYF. Here the CDR3 DNA reads TGTGCCATCAGGGACGTCTCTCTTGCCGATACGCAGTATTTT.

This chain uses TRBV27 with TRBJ1-2, with TRBD1 matching 10 bases. Germline V gives CDR1 MNHEY, CDR2 SMNVEV (reference sequence). The CDR3 runs 16 residues. The ends lost 8 bases at V and 7 bases at J; junction bases unmatched: 16. The CDR3 DNA reads as TGTGCCAGCGGAAAAACGGGGACAGGGGATAGGGGTGGCTACACCTTC. Its protein is CASGKTGTGDRGGYTF.

The chain is built from TRBV6-1 and TRBJ1-6; 8 bases are shared with TRBD1. Per germline, CDR1 MNHNS and CDR2 SASEGT. The V and J ends lost 5 bases and 8 bases, in that order; junction bases with no gene match: 8. The CDR3 spans 15 residues. CDR3 protein: CASSPRTGRDSPLHF. The CDR3 DNA is TGTGCCAGCAGTCCCCGGACAGGGCGGGATTCACCCCTCCACTTT.

The chain joins TRBV4-1 to TRBJ1-1; D is ambiguous. Trimming took 5 bases from V and 0 from J, leaving 7 bases between them. This CDR3 has 13 residues. The V gene's germline CDR1 is MGHRA and CDR2 YSYEKL. In DNA, the CDR3 is TGCGCCAGCAGCTCCCCATTGAACACTGAAGCTTTCTTT. The encoded protein is CASSSPLNTEAFF.

This clonotype was observed a few times. The chain links TRBV20-1 to TRBJ1-4; 8 nucleotides match TRBD1. Germline CDR1 reads DFQATT; CDR2 reads SNEGSKA (reference sequence). The CDR3 totals 13 residues. The V gene end was trimmed by 4 bases and the J gene end by 8 bases; junction bases not matched to a gene: 6. The CDR3 bases are TGCAGTGCTAACGGACAGGGCGGCGAAAAACTGTTTTTT. Translated, it gives CSANGQGGEKLFF.

This clonotype was recorded a few times. J is TRBJ2-3 and V is TRBV5-1; 7 nucleotides align to TRBD1. There are 13 residues in the CDR3. J lost 4 bases, V lost 4 bases, and 3 bases had no gene match. Germline CDR1 SGHRS, CDR2 YFSETQ. The CDR3 bases are TGCGCCAGCAGCCACGGACAGGCAGATACGCAGTATTTT. Translation: CASSHGQADTQYF.

This clonotype was counted a few times. This chain joins TRBV7-2 and TRBJ2-7; 9 bases are a match to TRBD1. J lost 13 bases, V lost 5 bases, and 9 bases had no gene match. Looked up from germline, CDR1 is SGHTA and CDR2 is FQGNSA. The CDR3 loop spans 12 amino acids. The CDR3 DNA is TGTGCCAGCAGCACCGGGACAGGGAACCAATACGTC. Residues: CASSTGTGNQYV.

The rearrangement uses TRBV5-1 and TRBJ2-3, with TRBD1 matching over 7 bases. The germline CDR1 and CDR2 sequences are SGHRS and YFSETQ. The V and J ends lost 6 bases and 5 bases, in that order; junction bases with no gene match: 15. The CDR3 is 16 amino acids. CDR3 in DNA: TGCGCCAGCACCTCATCCTCAGGGGGAAGTGGAGATACGCAGTATTTT. It is translated as CASTSSSGGSGDTQYF.

There are a few counts of this clonotype. V and J are TRBV5-1 and TRBJ1-1; D is perhaps TRBD1 (5 bases). CDR1 is SGHRS and CDR2 is YFSETQ in the germline V gene. The CDR3 has 16 residues. V shed 0 bases and J shed 5 bases, with 17 bases lying between them. The CDR3 sequence is CASSLAGLLGFTEAFF. CDR3 nucleotide sequence: TGCGCCAGCAGCTTGGCGGGACTCTTGGGGTTTACTGAAGCTTTCTTT.

The V call is TRBV6-2 or TRBV6-3, the J call TRBJ2-1; maybe TRBD1 (5 bases). Looked up from germline, CDR1 is MNHEY and CDR2 is SVGEGT. The ends were cut back, 2 bases at V and 1 base at J, with 6 bases in the middle. This CDR3 has 14 residues. The DNA for the CDR3 is TGTGCCAGCAGTTACAAGGGGTCCTACAATGAGCAGTTCTTC. As protein: CASSYKGSYNEQFF.

This clonotype was counted a few times. The chain couples TRBV7-9 to TRBJ1-5; weak D call: TRBD1 (6 bases). CDR3 size: 14 residues. CDR1 is SEHNR, CDR2 FQNEAQ, per germline (reference sequence). Trimming stripped 1 base from V and 9 bases from J, with 13 bases between. CDR3 sequence: CASSLGSAGAPQHF. The CDR3 DNA follows: TGTGCCAGCAGCTTAGGGAGTGCAGGGGCGCCCCAGCATTTT.

This clonotype was detected a few times. V is TRBV7-9 and J is TRBJ1-2; 9 nucleotides match TRBD1. This CDR3 region has 16 residues. Germline assignment: CDR1 SEHNR and CDR2 FQNEAQ (reference sequence). V dropped 2 bases and J dropped 7; count of bases not matched to a gene: 11. The CDR3 sequence is CASSLHPGQGAAGYTF. The CDR3 DNA follows: TGTGCCAGCAGCTTACATCCGGGACAGGGTGCAGCTGGCTACACCTTC.

This clonotype was found once. V and J are TRBV5-8 and TRBJ2-3; 9 bases are a match to TRBD1. The V gene's germline CDR1 is SGHTS and CDR2 YDEGEE. J gave up 4 bases and V 3 bases, and 9 bases lay outside the gene matches. This CDR3 is 16 amino acids long. CDR3 coding DNA: TGTGCCAGCAGCTCACCCGGGACAGGGTGGGCAGATACGCAGTATTTT. It yields the protein CASSSPGTGWADTQYF.